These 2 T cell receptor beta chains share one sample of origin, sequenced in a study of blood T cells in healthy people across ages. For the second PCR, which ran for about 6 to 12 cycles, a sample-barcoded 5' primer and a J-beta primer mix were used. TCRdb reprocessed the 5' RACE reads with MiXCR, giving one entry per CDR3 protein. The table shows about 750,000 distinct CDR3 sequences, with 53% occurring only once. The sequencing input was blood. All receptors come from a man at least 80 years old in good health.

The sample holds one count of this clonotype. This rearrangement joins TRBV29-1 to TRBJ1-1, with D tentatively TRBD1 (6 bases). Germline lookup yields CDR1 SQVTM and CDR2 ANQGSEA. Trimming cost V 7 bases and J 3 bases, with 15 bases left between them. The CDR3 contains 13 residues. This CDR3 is CSARQALDTEAFF. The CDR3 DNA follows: TGCAGCGCCCGACAGGCCCTGGACACTGAAGCTTTCTTT.

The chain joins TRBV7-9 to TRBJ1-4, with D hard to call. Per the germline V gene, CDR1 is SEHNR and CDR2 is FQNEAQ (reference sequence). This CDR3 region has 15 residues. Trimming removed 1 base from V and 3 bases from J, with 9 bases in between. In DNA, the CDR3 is TGTGCCAGCAGCTTAGATGCCAGCCCTAATGAAAAACTGTTTTTT. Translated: CASSLDASPNEKLFF.